The 25 T cell receptor beta chains below come from one sample, sequenced in a study of blood T cell repertoires in COVID-19. Repertoires were generated with immunoSEQ multiplex PCR, while TCRdb's copy carries only in-frame clones and drops some. The data show 220,000 or so clones, 86% seen once. Material: PBMCs or T cells enriched from blood (not recorded which). These receptors were obtained from a woman between 50 and 59 years old who had recovered from COVID-19.

This sequence joins TRBV19 and TRBJ2-7, with 12 positions matching TRBD2. This CDR3 has 17 residues. Germline CDR1 and CDR2: LNHDA and SQIVND (reference sequence). V shed 6 bases and J 4 bases; nucleotides not matched to a gene: 13. The CDR3 DNA reads as TGTGCCAGTAGCACAACAGGGTTTACTAGCGGGAGGTACGAGCAGTACTTC. Translating it yields CASSTTGFTSGRYEQYF.

This clone has only a few counts. This sequence joins TRBV28 and TRBJ2-3; D might be TRBD1 (5 bases). Germline lookup yields CDR1 MDHEN and CDR2 SYDVKM. The V and J ends lost 5 bases and 11 bases respectively, with 17 bases between them. The CDR3 sequence is 13 residues long. The CDR3 DNA follows: TGTGCCAGCAGTCGGACACAGCAAAGGATGCAGTATTTT. It translates to CASSRTQQRMQYF.

This chain joins TRBV6-1 and TRBJ2-7; possible D gene TRBD1, 6 bases. The germline V and J ends were trimmed by 3 bases and 3 bases, with 15 bases remaining between them. The CDR3 spans 15 residues. Germline V gene sequence: CDR1 MNHNS, CDR2 SASEGT. The CDR3 bases are TGTGCCAGCAGTGATGTTCAGGGGACGAGCTACGAGCAGTACTTC. It specifies CASSDVQGTSYEQYF.

The chain combines TRBV10-3 with TRBJ1-1; D not certain. Germline V gene lookup returns CDR1 ENHRY and CDR2 SYGVKD. This CDR3 has 12 amino acids. The V end lost 5 bases, the J end lost 5 bases, and 9 bases lay between the germline ends. For the CDR3, the DNA is TGTGCCATCAGTTTGGAGGGAACTGAAGCTTTCTTT. Its protein is CAISLEGTEAFF.

V gene TRBV7-8 combines with J gene TRBJ1-4; 11 nucleotides match TRBD1. The CDR3 runs to 15 residues. With V trimmed by 3 bases and J by 7 bases, 4 bases remained unmatched. Germline V lookup: CDR1 SGHVS, CDR2 FQNEAQ. The CDR3 DNA sequence: TGTGCCAGCAGCTTGGGACAGGGGGTGTTTGAAAAACTGTTTTTT. Residues: CASSLGQGVFEKLFF.

This chain joins TRBV6-1 and TRBJ2-7; 12 nucleotides line up with TRBD2. V was clipped by 3 bases and J by 0 bases; unmatched bases: 9. This CDR3 contains 18 residues. Germline V gene sequence: CDR1 MNHNS, CDR2 SASEGT. The CDR3, as DNA: TGTGCCAGCAGTGACCCCCTCGGACTAGCGGGGAGCTCCTACGAGCAGTACTTC. This codes for CASSDPLGLAGSSYEQYF.

This clone appeared a single time. V gene TRBV12-5 combines with J gene TRBJ2-7; 9 positions match TRBD1. The CDR3 length is 15 residues. The trim removed 6 bases at V and 7 bases at J, leaving 13 bases unmatched. Looked up from germline, CDR1 is LGHNT and CDR2 is FRNRAP. The CDR3 here is CASGQGQGPLEEQYF. DNA of the CDR3: TGTGCTAGTGGCCAGGGACAGGGCCCTTTAGAAGAGCAGTACTTC.

The chain is built from TRBV7-2 and TRBJ2-2; D gene unclear. Trimming took off 1 base at V and 1 base at J, with 10 bases between the two ends. The germline V gene encodes CDR1 SGHTA and CDR2 FQGNSA. The CDR3 spans 16 residues. This CDR3 is CASSLGLIQNTGELFF. The CDR3 DNA is TGTGCCAGCAGCTTAGGGCTTATACAGAACACCGGGGAGCTGTTTTTT.

The chain couples TRBV5-1 to TRBJ1-3; D is ambiguous. Germline lookup yields CDR1 SGHRS and CDR2 YFSETQ. The V and J ends lost 0 bases and 0 bases respectively, with 13 bases between them. The CDR3 has 17 residues. This CDR3 is CASSLAVGGSSGNTIYF. The DNA for the CDR3 is TGCGCCAGCAGCTTGGCCGTTGGCGGAAGCTCTGGAAACACCATATATTTT.

The rearrangement joins TRBV2 to TRBJ2-5, with a weak D call TRBD1 (6 bases). Looked up from germline, CDR1 is SNHLY and CDR2 is FYNNEI. The CDR3 extends over 14 amino acids. Trimming stripped 6 bases from V and 2 bases from J, with 13 bases between. The CDR3 loop reads CASRAGTPQETQYF. CDR3 bases: TGTGCCAGCAGGGCAGGGACACCGCAAGAGACCCAGTACTTC.

V is TRBV19 and J is TRBJ1-6; D call uncertain. Germline CDR1 reads LNHDA; CDR2 reads SQIVND (reference sequence). The CDR3 length is 13 residues. The ends were cut back, 4 bases at V and 4 bases at J, with 5 bases in the middle. CDR3 amino acids: CASSSGYNSPLHF. In DNA form, the CDR3 reads TGTGCCAGTAGTAGCGGTTATAATTCACCCCTCCACTTT.

This rearrangement joins TRBV6-5 to TRBJ1-5; TRBD1 is a possible D gene (6 bases). This CDR3 has 15 residues. Germline assignment: CDR1 MNHEY and CDR2 SVGAGI. The V gene lost 7 bases and the J gene lost 5 bases, with 18 bases spanning the gap. The CDR3 region has the DNA TGTGCCAGCAATCTGCAGGGGTCGCGGGATCAGCCCCAGCATTTT. This codes for CASNLQGSRDQPQHF.

The V and J genes are TRBV6-1 and TRBJ1-4; TRBD1 is a possible D gene (5 bases). In germline, CDR1 is MNHNS, CDR2 SASEGT. The CDR3 covers 13 residues. Trimming took 3 bases from V and 7 from J, leaving 9 bases between them. CDR3 sequence (DNA): TGTGCCAGCAGTGACGGGGGTGGTGAAAAACTGTTTTTT. Translated, it gives CASSDGGGEKLFF.

This clone was found once. The chain couples TRBV6-5 to TRBJ1-4; no clear D. V lost 8 bases, J lost 0 bases, and 10 bases lay in between. The CDR3 has 14 amino acids. CDR1 MNHEY and CDR2 SVGAGI come from the germline V gene. The CDR3 here is CASATIATNEKLFF. The CDR3 DNA reads as TGTGCCAGCGCTACGATTGCAACTAATGAAAAACTGTTTTTT.

This chain connects TRBV28 to TRBJ2-2; 9 bases agree with TRBD1. CDR3 size: 16 residues. The germline gives CDR1 MDHEN, CDR2 SYDVKM. The V and J ends lost 0 bases and 8 bases, in that order; junction bases with no gene match: 7. Written as DNA, the CDR3 is TGTGCCAGCAGTTTATGGGGGACAGGGACTTCGGGGGAGCTGTTTTTT. Encoded protein: CASSLWGTGTSGELFF.

Concerning this clone: The junction shows a germline mismatch at one end, possibly a read error. V usage is TRBV7-7 and J usage is TRBJ2-3, with 7 bases that match TRBD2. In germline, CDR1 is SSHAT, CDR2 FNYEAQ (reference sequence). The CDR3 contains 16 residues. CDR3 in DNA: TGTGCTAGCAGCTTAGGCGGCGGGAGTTTGGCAGATACGCAGTATTTT. Its protein product is CASSLGGGSLADTQYF.

This clone has just one count. The chain combines TRBV27 with TRBJ1-2, with TRBD1 matching 9 bases. J gave up 5 bases and V 2 bases, and 9 bases lay outside the gene matches. In germline, CDR1 is MNHEY, CDR2 SMNVEV (reference sequence). The CDR3 sequence is 16 residues long. CDR3 nucleotides: TGTGCCAGCAGTTTAGACCCACAGGGGGCTGGTTATGGCTACACCTTC. Translation gives CASSLDPQGAGYGYTF.

The chain uses TRBV9 and TRBJ2-1, with a weak D call TRBD2 (6 bases). This CDR3 contains 13 residues. Trimming removed 4 bases from V and 4 bases from J, with 9 bases in between. Germline V CDR1 and CDR2: SGDLS, YYNGEE. The CDR3 nucleotides read TGTGCCAGCAGCTATAGCGGATACAATGAGCAGTTCTTC. Translating gives CASSYSGYNEQFF.

The chain is built from TRBV19 and TRBJ1-5, with TRBD1 matching over 10 bases. The CDR3 runs to 16 residues. The V segment lost 3 bases and the J segment 3 bases; nucleotides outside the gene matches: 5. Per the germline V gene, CDR1 is LNHDA and CDR2 is SQIVND (reference sequence). CDR3 DNA: TGTGCCAGTAGTATCCCGGGACAGGGGAACAATCAGCCCCAGCATTTT. The encoded protein is CASSIPGQGNNQPQHF.

A single count supports this clone. This chain links TRBV30 with TRBJ1-4; a weak D match, TRBD1 (6 bases). The V gene's germline CDR1 is GTSNPN and CDR2 SVGIG (reference sequence). The CDR3 sequence is 13 residues long. Trimming shortened V by 5 bases and J by 6 bases, and 13 bases separated the two germline ends. CDR3 sequence: CAWGTGWDEKLFF. For the CDR3, the DNA is TGTGCCTGGGGAACAGGGTGGGATGAAAAACTGTTTTTT.

This clone appeared once. This chain connects TRBV7-2 to TRBJ1-6; 8 nucleotides align to TRBD1. V shed 5 bases and J 7 bases; nucleotides not matched to a gene: 4. CDR1 SGHTA and CDR2 FQGNSA come from the germline V gene. This CDR3 is 14 amino acids long. The CDR3 here is CASSRTGRNSPLHF. In nucleotides, the CDR3 is TGTGCCAGCAGCAGGACAGGGAGGAATTCACCCCTCCACTTT.

CDR3 DNA: TGTGCCAGCAGCCCACGAATTGAGGAAAACACTGAAGCTTTCTTT. It translates to CASSPRIEENTEAFF. The chain combines TRBV7-8 with TRBJ1-1, with no clear D. In germline, CDR1 is SGHVS, CDR2 FQNEAQ. CDR3 size: 15 residues. V lost 5 bases to trimming and J lost 2 bases, with 15 bases between them.

The rearrangement uses TRBV6-2 or TRBV6-3 and TRBJ2-7; 11 nucleotides agree with TRBD2. The CDR3 runs 15 residues. Germline V gene lookup returns CDR1 MNHEY and CDR2 SVGEGT. V lost 2 bases, J lost 3 bases, and 3 bases stayed unmatched. In nucleotides, the CDR3 is TGTGCCAGCAGTTACGGGACTAGCGGATACTACGAGCAGTACTTC. Protein: CASSYGTSGYYEQYF.

This chain joins TRBV6-5 and TRBJ1-2; unclear D gene. The V and J ends lost 6 bases and 7 bases respectively, with 15 bases between them. Germline V gives CDR1 MNHEY, CDR2 SVGAGI. This CDR3 spans 13 amino acids. CDR3 DNA: TGTGCCAGCAGAACGGACCAGGCGGGTGGCTACACCTTC. Translated, it gives CASRTDQAGGYTF.

V and J are TRBV9 and TRBJ2-3, with TRBD1 as a possible D gene (7 bases). V was shortened by 0 bases and J by 8 bases, with 13 bases between the two germline ends. The germline gives CDR1 SGDLS, CDR2 YYNGEE. The CDR3 is 14 amino acids. CDR3 amino acids: CASSVAFQGGTQYF. The CDR3 DNA sequence: TGTGCCAGCAGCGTAGCTTTTCAGGGGGGTACGCAGTATTTT. Full variable domain (outside the CDR3, taken from reference TRBV9 and TRBJ2-3): DSGVTQTPKHLITATGQRVTLRCSPRSGDLSVYWYQQSLDQGLQFLIQYYNGEERAKGNILERFSAQQFPDLHSELNLSSLELGDSALYFCASSVAFQGGTQYFGPGTRLTVL.